The 23 T cell receptor beta chains in this list originate from one sample, sequenced in a study of T cell responses to AZD1222 COVID-19 vaccine. Using immunoSEQ multiplex PCR, the repertoire was profiled, and TCRdb retains in-frame clones only, with some absent. Of thousands of clones detected, approximately 89% appear once; the ten largest clones hold 15%. The starting material was peripheral blood, obtained 28 days after the second AZD1222 dose. The receptors originated from an adult who received the AZD1222 COVID-19 vaccine.

The V gene is TRBV20-1, the J gene TRBJ2-5; TRBD1 might be the D (6 bases). Trimming took 4 bases from V and 2 from J, leaving 17 bases between them. Germline CDR1 and CDR2: DFQATT and SNEGSKA (reference sequence). The CDR3 has 15 amino acids. CDR3 in DNA: TGCAGTGCTATTGACAGGCGTGCTTCTCAAGAGACCCAGTACTTC. Residues: CSAIDRRASQETQYF.

The chain is built from TRBV18 and TRBJ2-7; D gene uncertain. This CDR3 contains 13 residues. Germline values: CDR1 KGHSH, CDR2 LQKENI. V was trimmed by 0 bases and J by 6 bases, leaving 9 bases between them. In DNA form, the CDR3 reads TGTGCCAGCTCACCACCGACATTTGGCGAGCAGTACTTC. It specifies CASSPPTFGEQYF. The entire variable domain, with the rest obtained from reference TRBV18 and TRBJ2-7, is as follows: NAGVMQNPRHLVRRRGQEARLRCSPMKGHSHVYWYRQLPEEGLKFMVYLQKENIIDESGMPKERFSAEFPKEGPSILRIQQVVRGDSAAYFCASSPPTFGEQYFGPGTRLTVT.

This chain joins TRBV7-8 and TRBJ2-7; D is ambiguous. This CDR3 has 13 amino acids. Trimming removed 4 bases at V and 1 base at J, with 8 bases between. Germline lookup yields CDR1 SGHVS and CDR2 FQNEAQ. CDR3 region: CASSYRSSYEQYF. Written as DNA, the CDR3 is TGTGCCAGCAGCTACCGGTCTTCCTACGAGCAGTACTTC.

This clone has a single count. The V gene is TRBV7-6, the J gene TRBJ2-3; D is undetermined. The germline gives CDR1 SGHVS, CDR2 FNYEAQ. The CDR3 is 13 amino acids. V was pared by 3 bases and J by 6 bases, with 10 bases between. The CDR3 DNA reads TGTGCCAGCAGCTTTACGAGGCATGATACGCAGTATTTT. This codes for CASSFTRHDTQYF.

The rearrangement uses TRBV6-5 and TRBJ1-2, with D uncertain. V gave up 4 bases and J gave up 7 bases, with 10 bases separating them. The CDR3 loop spans 12 amino acids. The germline gives CDR1 MNHEY, CDR2 SVGAGI. The CDR3 loop is CASSFRMGGYTF. The CDR3, as DNA: TGTGCCAGCAGTTTCAGGATGGGTGGCTACACCTTC.

V and J are TRBV7-3 and TRBJ1-1; 11 positions agree with TRBD1. This CDR3 is 16 amino acids long. Germline values: CDR1 SGHTA, CDR2 FQGTGA. Trimming removed 1 base from V and 6 bases from J; junction bases left unmatched: 7. DNA of the CDR3: TGTGCCAGCAGCTTAAGGGGCACGGGACAGGGGGCTGAAGCTTTCTTT. This gives the protein CASSLRGTGQGAEAFF.

The chain employs TRBV29-1 and TRBJ2-4; 12 bases fit TRBD2. From germline, CDR1 is SQVTM and CDR2 ANQGSEA. V shed 6 bases and J 6 bases; nucleotides not matched to a gene: 9. The CDR3 runs to 15 residues. CDR3 nucleotide sequence: TGCAGCGTGATGACTAGCGGGAGATCGGGAAACATTCAGTACTTC. Its translation is CSVMTSGRSGNIQYF.

The chain employs TRBV7-3 and TRBJ2-5, with a tentative D call TRBD2 (6 bases). CDR3 length equals 14 residues. V gave up 5 bases and J gave up 4 bases, with 14 bases separating them. Germline CDR1 and CDR2: SGHTA and FQGTGA. CDR3 sequence (DNA): TGTGCCAGCAGCCGGACCCGGGGAGGAGAGACCCAGTACTTC. It yields the protein CASSRTRGGETQYF. Based on the CDR3 plus reference TRBV7-3 and TRBJ2-5, the full variable domain is GAGVSQTPSNKVTEKGKYVELRCDPISGHTALYWYRQSLGQGPEFLIYFQGTGAADDSGLPNDRFFAVRPEGSVSTLKIQRTERGDSAVYLCASSRTRGGETQYFGPGTRLLVL.

The CDR3 DNA reads as TGTGCCAGCACCGCAGGGGGGATCCGCACAGATACGCAGTATTTT. Translating gives CASTAGGIRTDTQYF. This chain uses TRBV11-3 with TRBJ2-3, with a tentative D call TRBD1 (7 bases). From germline, CDR1 is SGHNT and CDR2 YENEEA. The CDR3 is 15 amino acids. V shed 7 bases and J shed 1 base, with 15 bases lying between them. The full variable domain, in which reference TRBV11-3 and TRBJ2-3 provide the parts outside the CDR3, is EAGVVQSPRYKIIEKKQPVAFWCNPISGHNTLYWYLQNLGQGPELLIRYENEEAVDDSQLPKDRFSAERLKGVDSTLKIQPAELGDSAVYLCASTAGGIRTDTQYFGPGTRLTVL.

V is TRBV7-3 and J is TRBJ2-2, with no clear D. CDR1 SGHTA and CDR2 FQGTGA come from the germline V gene. The CDR3 has 14 residues. V dropped 5 bases and J dropped 3 bases, with 10 bases sitting between them. Written as DNA, the CDR3 is TGTGCCAGCAGCCCCGCCTGGGACACCGGGGAGCTGTTTTTT. Protein sequence: CASSPAWDTGELFF.

This clone was found once. This chain joins TRBV28 and TRBJ1-5; 10 nucleotides match TRBD1. V was pared by 7 bases and J by 6 bases, with 6 bases of the junction left unmatched. The CDR3 totals 14 residues. In germline, CDR1 is MDHEN, CDR2 SYDVKM. The CDR3 bases are TGTGCCAGCAAAGAGACAGGGGGCGGTCAGCCCCAGCATTTT. Protein sequence: CASKETGGGQPQHF.

The rearrangement links TRBV30 to TRBJ2-1; D gene unclear. The ends were cut back, 1 base at V and 6 bases at J, with 7 bases in the middle. This CDR3 has 12 amino acids. Germline V gene lookup returns CDR1 GTSNPN and CDR2 SVGIG (reference sequence). The CDR3 DNA is TGTGCCTGGAGTGCCAATTTCAATGAGCAGTTCTTC. Its translation is CAWSANFNEQFF.

The rearrangement joins TRBV28 to TRBJ2-3, with no clear D. The CDR3 extends over 15 amino acids. The V end lost 2 bases, the J end lost 3 bases, and 12 bases lay between the germline ends. The germline V gene encodes CDR1 MDHEN and CDR2 SYDVKM. The DNA for the CDR3 is TGTGCCAGCAGTTTACCGGGCCGTCGGACAGATACGCAGTATTTT. This encodes CASSLPGRRTDTQYF.

The chain has TRBV9 and TRBJ1-1; no definite D call. Germline V gene data show CDR1 as SGDLS and CDR2 as YYNGEE. The CDR3 covers 14 residues. Trimming removed 4 bases at V and 3 bases at J, with 13 bases between. The CDR3 loop reads CASSSQAGDTEAFF. CDR3 DNA: TGTGCCAGCAGCTCCCAAGCGGGTGACACTGAAGCTTTCTTT. Looking up the rest from reference TRBV9 and TRBJ1-1 gives the full variable domain: DSGVTQTPKHLITATGQRVTLRCSPRSGDLSVYWYQQSLDQGLQFLIQYYNGEERAKGNILERFSAQQFPDLHSELNLSSLELGDSALYFCASSSQAGDTEAFFGQGTRLTVV.

The chain joins TRBV24-1 to TRBJ2-3, with D tentatively TRBD2 (6 bases). Germline V lookup: CDR1 KGHDR, CDR2 SFDVKD. The CDR3 consists of 17 residues. V shed 3 bases and J shed 2 bases, with 17 bases lying between them. This chain's CDR3 is CATSDVANRGYTDTQYF. CDR3 in DNA: TGTGCCACCAGTGATGTGGCGAACCGGGGGTACACAGATACGCAGTATTTT.

The chain is built from TRBV5-1 and TRBJ1-3; D remains unclear. The CDR3 runs to 13 residues. The germline V gene encodes CDR1 SGHRS and CDR2 YFSETQ. Trimming cost V 4 bases and J 0 bases, with 5 bases left between them. The DNA of the CDR3 is TGCGCCAGCAGCGCGGCCTCTGGAAACACCATATATTTT. Translation gives CASSAASGNTIYF.

The genes are TRBV11-2 and TRBJ2-7, with 9 bases lining up with TRBD2. The CDR3 is 14 residues long. CDR1 and CDR2 (germline): SGHAT, FQNNGV. V shed 1 base and J 6 bases; nucleotides not matched to a gene: 4. CDR3 nucleotide sequence: TGTGCCAGCAGCTTAGGGGTAGCGGGAGCCGAGCAGTACGTC. Translation: CASSLGVAGAEQYV.

The chain recombines TRBV7-3 with TRBJ2-1; TRBD2 is a possible D gene (5 bases). V was shortened by 1 base and J by 5 bases, with 9 bases between the two germline ends. Germline assignment: CDR1 SGHTA and CDR2 FQGTGA. The CDR3 consists of 14 residues. CDR3 in amino acids: CASSLMRTDNEQFF. Written as DNA, the CDR3 is TGTGCCAGCAGCTTAATGAGGACTGACAATGAGCAGTTCTTC.

The rearrangement links TRBV4-3 to TRBJ1-5; D unresolved. V dropped 0 bases and J dropped 4 bases, with 10 bases sitting between them. This CDR3 is built from 15 residues. The V gene's germline CDR1 is LGHNA and CDR2 YSLEER. This chain's CDR3 is CASSQDGRGNQPQHF. Here the CDR3 DNA reads TGCGCCAGCAGCCAAGATGGGAGAGGGAATCAGCCCCAGCATTTT.

This chain uses TRBV30 with TRBJ2-5, with D possibly TRBD2 on 5 matching bases. Germline V gene data show CDR1 as GTSNPN and CDR2 as SVGIG (reference sequence). Trimming removed 2 bases from V and 5 bases from J, with 12 bases in between. CDR3 length equals 13 residues. The CDR3 region has the DNA TGTGCCTGGAGTATGAGGGTGAGGGAGACCCAGTACTTC. Encoded protein: CAWSMRVRETQYF.

The chain employs TRBV27 and TRBJ1-1, with D uncertain. The V and J ends lost 2 bases and 1 base respectively, with 5 bases between them. The CDR3 has 13 residues. Germline CDR1 reads MNHEY; CDR2 reads SMNVEV (reference sequence). The CDR3 sequence: CASSLVGNTEAFF. For the CDR3, the DNA is TGTGCCAGCAGTTTAGTAGGGAACACTGAAGCTTTCTTT.

The CDR3 here is CASSVDGNTEAFF. The CDR3 DNA reads as TGTGCCAGCAGCGTGGACGGGAACACTGAAGCTTTCTTT. This rearrangement joins TRBV9 to TRBJ1-1, with no clear D. V dropped 2 bases and J dropped 1 base, with 6 bases sitting between them. Germline V gene sequence: CDR1 SGDLS, CDR2 YYNGEE. This CDR3 contains 13 residues.

The chain couples TRBV18 to TRBJ2-3; 7 nucleotides match TRBD1. CDR1 and CDR2 from the germline V gene are KGHSH and LQKENI. V was pared by 5 bases and J by 5 bases, with 10 bases of the junction left unmatched. CDR3 size: 15 residues. The CDR3 reads CASSSYTGVGDTQYF. DNA for the CDR3: TGTGCCAGCTCATCCTACACAGGGGTGGGAGATACGCAGTATTTT.